This TCR beta chain was captured in a study of blood T cell repertoires in COVID-19. Across the whole study: The United States, Italy and Spain were the sources of the acute and convalescent COVID-19 samples. From T cells, B-cell-depleted T cells, or PBMCs came the material, which was cDNA or gDNA.

Unmatched junction bases numbered 5, after V lost 3 bases and J lost 0 bases. CDR3 length equals 17 residues. Per germline, CDR1 LNHDA and CDR2 SQIVND (reference sequence). This clone was recorded only once. Methods used by the authors: The assay estimated nucleated cells by amplifying reference gene primers. The table came from immunoSEQ multiplex PCR; TCRdb's copy has only in-frame clones and leaves some out. V, J and clone size reflect that table, while D and trimming were determined from the DNA. The sample lists a few hundred thousand clones, 80% to 90% occurring once. Material: peripheral blood. This receptor was taken from a woman of 80 years or more with acute or convalescent COVID-19. J is TRBJ1-2 and V is TRBV19; 12 nucleotides line up with TRBD1. The CDR3 loop reads CASSIQGQGASNYGYTF. The DNA for the CDR3 is TGTGCCAGTAGTATTCAGGGACAGGGGGCGTCTAACTATGGCTACACCTTC.